The rows below give T cell receptor beta chains drawn from one sample of a study of cytomegalovirus exposure and HLA in healthy donors. This table comes from immunoSEQ multiplex PCR, and its TCRdb copy is limited to in-frame clones, with some not included. The table lists under 200,000 clones, 80% to 90% of them singletons. Material for sequencing was PBMCs. The receptors derive from a man between 18 and 29 years old in good health and CMV-seronegative. Both conserved end residues are part of each CDR3. Fields, in order: D gene, clone size, J gene, V gene, CDR3 protein, CDR3 DNA. A D gene is named only where the DNA matches it firmly. For some rows the clone size is stated as once, few or many, or as a class when expanded; others skip it.

d_call: TRBD2; clone_size: .; j_call: TRBJ2-2; v_call: TRBV14; cdr3_aa: CASSQFPAGAGELFF; cdr3_nt: TGTGCCAGCAGCCAATTCCCAGCGGGGGCCGGGGAGCTGTTTTTT
d_call: TRBD1; clone_size: .; j_call: TRBJ2-7; v_call: TRBV28; cdr3_aa: CASRGDSSYEQYF; cdr3_nt: TGTGCCAGCAGGGGGGACAGTTCCTACGAGCAGTACTTC
d_call: .; clone_size: .; j_call: TRBJ1-1; v_call: TRBV5-1; cdr3_aa: CASSFTENTEAFF; cdr3_nt: TGCGCCAGCAGCTTTACAGAGAACACTGAAGCTTTCTTT
d_call: TRBD1; clone_size: once; j_call: TRBJ2-5; v_call: TRBV7-9; cdr3_aa: CASSFAPGQQETQYF; cdr3_nt: TGTGCCAGCAGCTTTGCACCGGGACAGCAAGAGACCCAGTACTTC
d_call: TRBD1; clone_size: few; j_call: TRBJ1-1; v_call: TRBV28; cdr3_aa: CASSSAAGQGARTEAFF; cdr3_nt: TGTGCCAGCAGTTCTGCTGCCGGACAGGGGGCGCGCACTGAAGCTTTCTTT
d_call: .; clone_size: .; j_call: TRBJ2-5; v_call: TRBV28; cdr3_aa: CASTLGANRETQYF; cdr3_nt: TGTGCCAGCACCCTTGGGGCAAATCGAGAGACCCAGTACTTC
d_call: .; clone_size: .; j_call: TRBJ1-1; v_call: TRBV27; cdr3_aa: CASSLGGVDTEAFF; cdr3_nt: TGTGCCAGCAGTTTAGGGGGGGTGGACACTGAAGCTTTCTTT
d_call: TRBD1; clone_size: .; j_call: TRBJ2-2; v_call: TRBV7-3; cdr3_aa: CASTLNPGGTGELFF; cdr3_nt: TGTGCCAGCACCCTTAACCCAGGGGGCACCGGGGAGCTGTTTTTT
d_call: .; clone_size: .; j_call: TRBJ2-3; v_call: TRBV29-1; cdr3_aa: CSVDGGGIPTDTQYF; cdr3_nt: TGCAGCGTTGACGGAGGGGGCATCCCCACAGATACGCAGTATTTT
d_call: TRBD1; clone_size: .; j_call: TRBJ1-1; v_call: TRBV29-1; cdr3_aa: CSVNRWDRSAGTEAFF; cdr3_nt: TGCAGCGTTAACAGGTGGGACAGGTCGGCGGGCACTGAAGCTTTCTTT
d_call: TRBD2; clone_size: .; j_call: TRBJ2-5; v_call: TRBV7-8; cdr3_aa: CASSLALLAGGQETQYF; cdr3_nt: TGTGCCAGCAGCTTAGCGCTGCTAGCGGGGGGCCAAGAGACCCAGTACTTC
d_call: .; clone_size: few; j_call: TRBJ1-5; v_call: TRBV5-6; cdr3_aa: CASSTGQMYSNQPQHF; cdr3_nt: TGTGCCAGCAGCACCGGACAGATGTATAGCAATCAGCCCCAGCATTTT
d_call: .; clone_size: .; j_call: TRBJ1-2; v_call: TRBV2; cdr3_aa: CASSLTGLLGGYTF; cdr3_nt: TGTGCCAGCAGTTTAACAGGGCTTTTAGGTGGCTACACCTTC
d_call: .; clone_size: .; j_call: TRBJ2-1; v_call: TRBV7-2; cdr3_aa: CASSLGGTDNEQFF; cdr3_nt: TGTGCCAGCAGCTTAGGCGGGACTGACAATGAGCAGTTCTTC
d_call: .; clone_size: once; j_call: TRBJ1-2; v_call: TRBV30; cdr3_aa: CAWRPDSGSYGYTF; cdr3_nt: TGTGCCTGGAGGCCGGACAGTGGATCCTATGGCTACACCTTC
d_call: .; clone_size: .; j_call: TRBJ2-5; v_call: TRBV13; cdr3_aa: CASSLAMAGLQETQYF; cdr3_nt: TGTGCCAGCAGCTTAGCCATGGCGGGGTTACAAGAGACCCAGTACTTC
d_call: TRBD1; clone_size: .; j_call: TRBJ2-7; v_call: TRBV19; cdr3_aa: CASSPGGTGGGEQYF; cdr3_nt: TGTGCCAGTAGTCCAGGCGGGACAGGGGGCGGCGAGCAGTACTTC
d_call: .; clone_size: .; j_call: TRBJ2-1; v_call: TRBV18; cdr3_aa: CASSPPALADYNEQFF; cdr3_nt: TGTGCCAGCTCACCACCCGCCTTAGCAGACTACAATGAGCAGTTCTTC
d_call: TRBD1; clone_size: once; j_call: TRBJ2-7; v_call: TRBV2; cdr3_aa: CASRGDRVTYEQYF; cdr3_nt: TGTGCCAGCAGGGGGGACAGAGTCACCTACGAGCAGTACTTC
d_call: .; clone_size: .; j_call: TRBJ1-2; v_call: TRBV4-1; cdr3_aa: CASSQPRTAPNYGYTF; cdr3_nt: TGCGCCAGCAGCCAACCTAGGACAGCGCCTAACTATGGCTACACCTTC
d_call: TRBD1; clone_size: .; j_call: TRBJ2-7; v_call: TRBV11-3; cdr3_aa: CASSGGTGGSYEQYF; cdr3_nt: TGTGCCAGCAGCGGGGGGACAGGGGGCTCCTACGAGCAGTACTTC
d_call: TRBD1; clone_size: .; j_call: TRBJ1-5; v_call: TRBV28; cdr3_aa: CASSLSPRQGHQPQHF; cdr3_nt: TGTGCCAGCAGTTTATCCCCCCGACAGGGCCATCAGCCCCAGCATTTT
d_call: .; clone_size: .; j_call: TRBJ1-1; v_call: TRBV6-5; cdr3_aa: CASGRDTEAFF; cdr3_nt: TGTGCCAGCGGTCGGGACACTGAAGCTTTCTTT
d_call: .; clone_size: .; j_call: TRBJ1-6; v_call: TRBV6-1; cdr3_aa: CASSPGRVLDSPLHF; cdr3_nt: TGTGCCAGCAGCCCGGGGAGGGTGCTGGATTCACCCCTCCACTTT
d_call: TRBD1; clone_size: .; j_call: TRBJ2-1; v_call: TRBV27; cdr3_aa: CASSGDQGALGRQFF; cdr3_nt: TGTGCCAGCAGTGGAGATCAGGGGGCATTAGGGAGGCAGTTCTTC
d_call: TRBD1; clone_size: .; j_call: TRBJ2-5; v_call: TRBV7-8; cdr3_aa: CASSLVGTEGTQYF; cdr3_nt: TGTGCCAGCAGCTTAGTTGGGACAGAAGGGACCCAGTACTTC
d_call: .; clone_size: .; j_call: TRBJ1-1; v_call: TRBV9; cdr3_aa: CASSVGQANTEAFF; cdr3_nt: TGTGCCAGCAGCGTAGGTCAGGCGAACACTGAAGCTTTCTTT
d_call: .; clone_size: .; j_call: TRBJ1-2; v_call: TRBV9; cdr3_aa: CASSIAAGGTYGYTF; cdr3_nt: TGTGCCAGCAGTATTGCGGCTGGAGGGACCTATGGCTACACCTTC
d_call: TRBD2; clone_size: .; j_call: TRBJ2-7; v_call: TRBV29-1; cdr3_aa: CSVGGGLAYEQYF; cdr3_nt: TGCAGCGTTGGGGGGGGACTAGCTTACGAGCAGTACTTC
d_call: TRBD1; clone_size: .; j_call: TRBJ2-2; v_call: TRBV5-1; cdr3_aa: CASSLQQGATGELFF; cdr3_nt: TGCGCCAGCAGCCTTCAACAGGGGGCAACCGGGGAGCTGTTTTTT
d_call: .; clone_size: few; j_call: TRBJ2-5; v_call: TRBV7-9; cdr3_aa: CASSLGRGTQETQYF; cdr3_nt: TGTGCCAGCAGCTTAGGACGGGGGACCCAAGAGACCCAGTACTTC
d_call: .; clone_size: .; j_call: TRBJ2-2; v_call: TRBV6-6; cdr3_aa: CASRAGRGRDTGELFF; cdr3_nt: TGTGCCAGCAGAGCCGGGAGGGGGCGAGACACCGGGGAGCTGTTTTTT
d_call: .; clone_size: .; j_call: TRBJ1-4; v_call: TRBV18; cdr3_aa: CASSPHRAAVNEKLFF; cdr3_nt: TGTGCCAGCTCACCGCACAGGGCCGCCGTTAATGAAAAACTGTTTTTT
d_call: .; clone_size: .; j_call: TRBJ2-3; v_call: TRBV19; cdr3_aa: CASSIRRGFDTQYF; cdr3_nt: TGTGCCAGTAGTATTCGTCGAGGGTTCGATACGCAGTATTTT
d_call: TRBD1; clone_size: few; j_call: TRBJ2-7; v_call: TRBV7-9; cdr3_aa: CASSSDRGISYEQYF; cdr3_nt: TGTGCCAGCAGCTCGGACAGGGGTATTTCCTACGAGCAGTACTTC
d_call: TRBD2; clone_size: .; j_call: TRBJ2-1; v_call: TRBV7-2; cdr3_aa: CASSLLAGPGNEQFF; cdr3_nt: TGTGCCAGCAGCTTACTAGCGGGGCCGGGGAATGAGCAGTTCTTC
d_call: .; clone_size: few; j_call: TRBJ2-1; v_call: TRBV14; cdr3_aa: CASSQDLVALSYNEQFF; cdr3_nt: TGTGCCAGCAGCCAAGACCTGGTAGCGCTCTCCTACAATGAGCAGTTCTTC
d_call: TRBD2; clone_size: .; j_call: TRBJ2-1; v_call: TRBV10-3; cdr3_aa: CAISDSGISSYNEQFF; cdr3_nt: TGTGCCATCAGTGATAGCGGGATTAGCTCCTACAATGAGCAGTTCTTC
d_call: .; clone_size: .; j_call: TRBJ2-1; v_call: TRBV4-3; cdr3_aa: CASSQIQGGSYNEQFF; cdr3_nt: TGCGCCAGCAGCCAAATTCAGGGGGGTAGCTACAATGAGCAGTTCTTC
d_call: .; clone_size: .; j_call: TRBJ2-7; v_call: TRBV6-5; cdr3_aa: CASRPPTGPFGEQYF; cdr3_nt: TGTGCCAGCAGACCCCCGACAGGCCCTTTTGGGGAGCAGTACTTC
d_call: .; clone_size: .; j_call: TRBJ1-2; v_call: TRBV18; cdr3_aa: CASSPAGGDGYTF; cdr3_nt: TGTGCCAGCTCACCAGCGGGGGGAGATGGCTACACCTTC
d_call: .; clone_size: .; j_call: TRBJ2-2; v_call: TRBV5-1; cdr3_aa: CASSPAPGVGELFF; cdr3_nt: TGCGCCAGCAGCCCCGCACCGGGGGTCGGGGAGCTGTTTTTT
d_call: .; clone_size: .; j_call: TRBJ2-7; v_call: TRBV6-5; cdr3_aa: CASSYRGNEQYF; cdr3_nt: TGTGCCAGCAGTTACAGGGGTAACGAGCAGTACTTC
d_call: .; clone_size: .; j_call: TRBJ1-2; v_call: TRBV2; cdr3_aa: CASRTTGKHGYTF; cdr3_nt: TGTGCCAGCAGGACGACAGGAAAACATGGCTACACCTTC
d_call: TRBD2; clone_size: .; j_call: TRBJ2-3; v_call: TRBV7-9; cdr3_aa: CASSPGLAVTPSTDTQYF; cdr3_nt: TGTGCCAGCAGCCCGGGACTAGCGGTTACACCTAGCACAGATACGCAGTATTTT
d_call: .; clone_size: .; j_call: TRBJ1-4; v_call: TRBV7-8; cdr3_aa: CASSFGGGEKLFF; cdr3_nt: TGTGCCAGCAGCTTTGGGGGAGGGGAAAAACTGTTTTTT